This TCR beta chain was retrieved from a study of early T cells in non-severe SARS-CoV-2 infection. This clonotype was picked up a small number of times. Trimming removed 3 bases from V and 2 bases from J; junction bases left unmatched: 11. CDR3 size: 18 residues. In the library, individual cDNA molecules carried attached unique molecular identifiers. TCRdb reprocessed the 5' RACE reads via MiXCR and lists one record per CDR3 protein. The table lists about 60,000 distinct CDR3 sequences, roughly a tenth of them singletons. This chain connects TRBV12-3 or TRBV12-4 to TRBJ1-3, with 9 bases lining up with TRBD1. This receptor was identified in an adult who was a healthcare worker with PCR-confirmed SARS-CoV-2 infection or an uninfected control (not recorded which). The specimen sequenced was whole blood. This chain's CDR3 is CASSFSSPDRGTGNTIYF. The CDR3 bases are TGTGCCAGCAGTTTTTCGTCCCCGGACAGGGGAACTGGAAACACCATATATTTT.